This TCR beta chain was identified during a study of control samples from healthy donors and cancer patients. Unmatched junction bases numbered 5, after V lost 3 bases and J lost 6 bases. The length of the CDR3 is 15 residues. The V gene's germline CDR1 is SNHLY and CDR2 FYNNEI. Clones were read by immunoSEQ multiplex PCR, and TCRdb kept only the in-frame ones, dropping some. There are fewer than 200,000 clones in the sample, with less than 2.5% held by the top ten. Sequencing input: blood. The rearrangement joins TRBV2 to TRBJ1-4, with 9 bases fitting TRBD1. This sequence was found in a woman in her 30s in good health. The CDR3: CASSDRGTGYEKLFF. CDR3 coding DNA: TGTGCCAGCAGTGATCGCGGGACAGGGTATGAAAAACTGTTTTTT.